A selection of T cell receptor beta chains follows, all from one sample in a study of cytomegalovirus exposure and HLA in healthy donors. TCRdb keeps only in-frame clones here, not all; method: immunoSEQ multiplex PCR. The sample has 120,000 to 150,000 clones, around 86% seen once. The specimen was PBMCs. The receptor source for this set is a female donor in good health and CMV-seronegative. Both conserved end residues are part of each CDR3. A D gene is named only where the DNA matches it firmly. Only part of the rows carry a size: once, few, many, or a class if the clone is expanded.

j_call	clone_size	v_call	d_call	cdr3_aa	cdr3_nt
TRBJ2-7	.	TRBV28	.	CAISPRVRYEQYF	TGTGCCATCTCGCCTCGGGTCCGTTACGAGCAGTACTTC
TRBJ1-2	.	TRBV5-1	.	CASSSYDRATNYGYTF	TGCGCCAGCAGCTCCTACGACAGAGCCACTAACTATGGCTACACCTTC
TRBJ1-4	once	TRBV9	.	CASSVGGGRSEKLFF	TGTGCCAGCAGCGTAGGAGGGGGAAGAAGTGAAAAACTGTTTTTT
TRBJ2-2	.	TRBV15	TRBD1	CATSTLGTGVTGELFF	TGTGCCACCAGCACCCTGGGGACAGGGGTCACCGGGGAGCTGTTTTTT
TRBJ1-2	.	TRBV29-1	.	CSGQAGYGYTF	TGCAGCGGACAGGCGGGCTATGGCTACACCTTC
TRBJ2-1	.	TRBV4-1	.	CASRLWSDSYNEQFF	TGCGCCAGCAGGCTCTGGAGCGACTCCTACAATGAGCAGTTCTTC
TRBJ2-1	few	TRBV6-5	.	CASSYGTPGNEQFF	TGTGCCAGCAGTTACGGAACTCCAGGTAATGAGCAGTTCTTC
TRBJ2-7	.	TRBV11-2	.	CASSSYDRSYEQYF	TGTGCCAGCAGCTCCTACGACAGGTCCTACGAGCAGTACTTC
TRBJ2-5	once	TRBV6-5	.	CASRPQGAGETQYF	TGTGCCAGCAGGCCACAGGGAGCAGGAGAGACCCAGTACTTC
TRBJ2-1	.	TRBV28	TRBD2	CASILHSSGRSNEQFF	TGTGCCAGCATTCTCCACTCTAGCGGGAGGTCCAATGAGCAGTTCTTC
TRBJ1-3	.	TRBV19	.	CASSSPVLRETIYF	TGTGCCAGTAGTAGTCCAGTCCTGAGGGAAACCATATATTTT
TRBJ2-5	.	TRBV6-4	.	CATVRLSQETQYF	TGTGCCACCGTTAGACTCTCCCAAGAGACCCAGTACTTC
TRBJ2-1	.	TRBV4-1	.	CASSQDQQALRLNEQFF	TGCGCCAGCAGCCAAGATCAACAGGCACTGCGATTGAATGAGCAGTTCTTC
TRBJ1-5	.	TRBV15	.	CATSRGLGQISNQPQHF	TGTGCCACCAGCAGAGGGCTGGGCCAGATAAGCAATCAGCCCCAGCATTTT
TRBJ2-7	.	TRBV5-6	TRBD1	CASSPLGTGSPYEQYF	TGTGCCAGCAGCCCCCTCGGGACAGGGTCTCCCTACGAGCAGTACTTC
TRBJ2-1	few	TRBV2	.	CASTLQGSAYNEQFF	TGTGCCAGCACCCTCCAAGGGAGTGCCTACAATGAGCAGTTCTTC
TRBJ2-1	.	TRBV25-1	TRBD2	CASSEWGGTSGRRDEQFF	TGTGCCAGCAGTGAATGGGGAGGGACTAGCGGGAGAAGGGATGAGCAGTTCTTC
TRBJ1-1	.	TRBV5-5	TRBD1	CASSMDRGRTEAFF	TGTGCCAGCAGCATGGACAGGGGGCGGACTGAAGCTTTCTTT
TRBJ1-6	once	TRBV2	.	CASSEVGVGHNSPLHF	TGTGCCAGCAGTGAAGTCGGGGTAGGGCATAATTCACCCCTCCACTTT
TRBJ1-1	.	TRBV9	.	CASSVEGIGMNTEAFF	TGTGCCAGCAGCGTAGAGGGGATCGGCATGAACACTGAAGCTTTCTTT